Each of the 15 T cell receptor beta chains below was sequenced from the same sample in a study of response to subunit inactivated influenza vaccine. TCRdb passed the RT-PCR reads through MiXCR, listing each CDR3 protein once. Of about 190,000 distinct CDR3 sequences listed, around 14% are singletons. Sequenced here: CD8+ T cells sorted from PBMCs, sampled around 5 days after vaccination. The receptors were sampled from a man aged 45-65 years who received an inactivated influenza vaccine.

This clonotype appeared a few times. The rearrangement links TRBV2 to TRBJ2-3; perhaps TRBD2 as D (5 bases). CDR1 and CDR2 (germline): SNHLY, FYNNEI. Trimming removed 6 bases at V and 0 bases at J, with 13 bases between. This CDR3 contains 15 residues. The CDR3: CASSFGRGSTDTQYF. For the CDR3, the DNA is TGTGCCAGCAGCTTCGGACGGGGTAGCACAGATACGCAGTATTTT.

The chain combines TRBV27 with TRBJ2-7; TRBD1 aligns across 8 bases. Germline CDR1 is MNHEY and CDR2 is SMNVEV (reference sequence). J was trimmed by 2 bases and V by 5 bases; bases with no gene match: 8. This CDR3 contains 15 residues. The CDR3, as DNA: TGTGCCAGCAGTCCCCCGGGACAGGCGACCTACGAGCAGTACTTC. Its translation: CASSPPGQATYEQYF.

This clonotype has at least ten counts. The chain joins TRBV29-1 to TRBJ2-5; no firm D call. Per the germline V gene, CDR1 is SQVTM and CDR2 is ANQGSEA. The CDR3 is 11 residues long. CDR3 amino acids: CSLTWQETQYF. For the CDR3, the DNA is TGCAGTTTGACGTGGCAAGAGACCCAGTACTTC.

This clonotype was recorded once. The J gene is TRBJ2-3, the V gene TRBV15; perhaps TRBD2 as D (6 bases). CDR3 length equals 17 residues. Germline lookup yields CDR1 LNHNV and CDR2 YYDKDF (reference sequence). V was clipped by 0 bases and J by 1 base, with 14 bases between them. CDR3 coding DNA: TGTGCCACCAGCAGAGATTTTCTGGGACTTGGCACAGATACGCAGTATTTT. The encoded protein is CATSRDFLGLGTDTQYF. Full variable domain (missing parts from reference TRBV15 and TRBJ2-3): DAMVIQNPRYQVTQFGKPVTLSCSQTLNHNVMYWYQQKSSQAPKLLFHYYDKDFNNEADTPDNFQSRRPNTSFCFLDIRSPGLGDTAMYLCATSRDFLGLGTDTQYFGPGTRLTVL.

This clonotype was detected only a few times. The chain has TRBV6-1 and TRBJ2-1; 11 nucleotides line up with TRBD2. CDR3 length: 15 amino acids. V trimming: 6 bases; J trimming: 4 bases; junction bases outside the gene matches: 5. Germline CDR1 is MNHNS and CDR2 is SASEGT. CDR3 protein: CASSTSSGGYNEQFF. In DNA form, the CDR3 reads TGTGCCAGCAGCACTTCTAGCGGGGGGTACAATGAGCAGTTCTTC.

CDR3 coding DNA: TGTGCCAGCAGTTCGGGACTAGCGGGGGGCCCCGGGGAGCTGTTTTTT. It encodes CASSSGLAGGPGELFF. The J gene is TRBJ2-2, the V gene TRBV12-3 or TRBV12-4; 15 positions match TRBD2. The CDR3 is made up of 16 amino acids. V was pared by 4 bases and J by 6 bases, with 3 bases of the junction left unmatched.

DNA for the CDR3: TGTGCCAGCAGCCAAGATACTAGACTTCACAATGAGCAGTTCTTC. This codes for CASSQDTRLHNEQFF. The chain has TRBV14 and TRBJ2-1, with TRBD2 as a possible D gene (5 bases). Trimming removed 0 bases at V and 5 bases at J, with 11 bases between. The CDR3 runs 15 residues. The V gene's germline CDR1 is SGHDN and CDR2 FVKESK. The full variable domain, rest sourced from reference TRBV14 and TRBJ2-1, is EAGVTQFPSHSVIEKGQTVTLRCDPISGHDNLYWYRRVMGKEIKFLLHFVKESKQDESGMPNNRFLAERTGGTYSTLKVQPAELEDSGVYFCASSQDTRLHNEQFFGPGTRLTVL.

This chain joins TRBV2 and TRBJ2-1; 14 bases are shared with TRBD2. After removal of 4 bases from V and 2 bases from J, the junction contained 7 bases not matched to a gene. Germline values: CDR1 SNHLY, CDR2 FYNNEI. The CDR3 sequence is 18 residues long. The CDR3 DNA reads as TGTGCCAGCAGTGGACTAGCGGGAGGGCAAATAGCCTACAATGAGCAGTTCTTC. Protein: CASSGLAGGQIAYNEQFF.

The J gene is TRBJ2-7, the V gene TRBV7-9; 7 bases fit TRBD1. Trimming cost V 5 bases and J 2 bases; bases outside gene matches: 3. The CDR3 runs 13 residues. Germline CDR1 SEHNR, CDR2 FQNEAQ (reference sequence). The CDR3 DNA follows: TGTGCCAGCAGCACTGGGACAGCCTACGAGCAGTACTTC. Translating gives CASSTGTAYEQYF.

This clonotype has more than one count but fewer than ten. The chain recombines TRBV4-1 with TRBJ2-4; unclear D gene. The germline CDR1 and CDR2 sequences are MGHRA and YSYEKL. The length of the CDR3 is 19 residues. V shed 2 bases and J shed 0 bases, with 20 bases lying between them. The CDR3 DNA is TGCGCCAGCAGCCAACCTAAGACGATGGTTCAGTTAGCCAAAAACATTCAGTACTTC. It specifies CASSQPKTMVQLAKNIQYF.

At least ten counts were recorded for this clonotype. The chain has TRBV11-2 and TRBJ2-1; 9 bases are a match to TRBD1. With V trimmed by 2 bases and J by 8 bases, 16 bases remained unmatched. Germline CDR1 SGHAT, CDR2 FQNNGV. The CDR3 runs 18 residues. The CDR3 is CASSLQIGGQGVFDEQFF. In nucleotides, the CDR3 is TGTGCCAGCAGCTTACAAATCGGGGGACAGGGTGTTTTCGATGAGCAGTTCTTC.

This clonotype was recorded at least ten times. The rearrangement links TRBV20-1 to TRBJ2-1, with 9 nucleotides matching TRBD2. The length of the CDR3 is 15 residues. Unmatched junction bases numbered 12, after V lost 4 bases and J lost 8 bases. Germline lookup yields CDR1 DFQATT and CDR2 SNEGSKA (reference sequence). The CDR3 nucleotides are TGCAGTGCTAACCAGGTAGCGGGAGTGATTGATGAGCAGTTCTTC. It translates to CSANQVAGVIDEQFF.

This clonotype was seen ten or more times. The chain recombines TRBV7-8 with TRBJ2-1; D unclear. This CDR3 is 13 amino acids long. With 1 base removed from V and 4 bases from J, the gap between germline ends came to 5 bases. The germline V gene encodes CDR1 SGHVS and CDR2 FQNEAQ. For the CDR3, the DNA is TGTGCCAGCAGCTTAGACCAGTACAATGAGCAGTTCTTC. This encodes CASSLDQYNEQFF.

J is TRBJ2-3 and V is TRBV4-1, with D possibly being TRBD2 (6 bases). With 0 bases removed from V and 2 bases from J, the gap between germline ends came to 30 bases. The CDR3 is 22 residues long. Germline values: CDR1 MGHRA, CDR2 YSYEKL. The CDR3 loop reads CASSQDGRRGLDLVISTDTQYF. In DNA form, the CDR3 reads TGCGCCAGCAGCCAAGATGGGAGGAGAGGTTTGGATCTAGTTATTTCCACAGATACGCAGTATTTT.

This rearrangement joins TRBV25-1 to TRBJ2-3; unclear D gene. The ends were cut back, 8 bases at V and 7 bases at J, with 7 bases in the middle. The germline CDR1 and CDR2 sequences are MGHDK and SYGVNS. This CDR3 is 10 amino acids long. Here the CDR3 DNA reads TGTGCCAGCTCCCGTTATACGCAGTATTTT. Residues: CASSRYTQYF. The whole variable domain, filled in from reference TRBV25-1 and TRBJ2-3, reads EADIYQTPRYLVIGTGKKITLECSQTMGHDKMYWYQQDPGMELHLIHYSYGVNSTEKGDLSSESTVSRIRTEHFPLTLESARPSHTSQYLCASSRYTQYFGPGTRLTVL.